This record concerns one TCR beta chain sequence. Assay used: immunoSEQ multiplex PCR; TCRdb lists only in-frame clones, some missing. The data contain 130,000 to 150,000 clones, approximately 90% of them seen just once; the ten biggest clones take up 0.95% to 1.5%. The data belong to a study of blood T cell repertoires in COVID-19. About the study: Samples taken during acute and convalescent COVID-19 were collected in the United States, Italy and Spain.

Recruits, aged roughly 18 to 95 years, lived in 24 US areas. Membership in each cohort depended on participant-reported clinical history. The sequenced sample was PBMCs or T cells enriched from blood (not recorded which). The sequence was obtained from a woman in her twenties or thirties with acute COVID-19.

CDR3 sequence reads: CASSDMASSGEQFF. The DNA of the CDR3 is TGTGCCAGCAGTGACATGGCTAGCTCAGGTGAGCAGTTCTTC. The V and J genes are TRBV2 and TRBJ2-1; D possibly corresponds to TRBD2 (5 bases). The CDR3 is 14 amino acids. The V end was cut by 3 bases, the J end by 9 bases, with 15 bases between. Germline loops: CDR1 SNHLY, CDR2 FYNNEI.